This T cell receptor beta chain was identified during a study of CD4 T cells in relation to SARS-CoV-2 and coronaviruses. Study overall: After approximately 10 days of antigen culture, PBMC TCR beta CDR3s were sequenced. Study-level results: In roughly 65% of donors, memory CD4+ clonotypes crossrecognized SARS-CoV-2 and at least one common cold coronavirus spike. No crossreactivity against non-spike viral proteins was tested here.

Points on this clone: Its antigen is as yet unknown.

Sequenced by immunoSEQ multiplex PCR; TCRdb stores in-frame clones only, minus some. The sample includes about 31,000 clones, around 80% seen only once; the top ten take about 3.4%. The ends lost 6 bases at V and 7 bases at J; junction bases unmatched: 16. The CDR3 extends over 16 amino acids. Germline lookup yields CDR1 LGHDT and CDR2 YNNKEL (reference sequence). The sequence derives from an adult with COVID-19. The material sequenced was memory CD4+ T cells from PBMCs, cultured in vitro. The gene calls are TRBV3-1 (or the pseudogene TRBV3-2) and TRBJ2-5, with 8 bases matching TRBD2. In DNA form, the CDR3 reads TGTGCCAGCAGACTTCCCGGGACTAGGGGGATTGGGACCCAGTACTTC. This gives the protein CASRLPGTRGIGTQYF.